This T cell receptor beta chain was identified in a study of beta chain features in type 1 diabetes. The sequenced template was cDNA made from the entire isolated RNA. Profiled with immunoSEQ multiplex PCR; TCRdb holds only in-frame clones, not every one. The sample lists about half a million clones, roughly 31% seen once, with about 0.06% in the top ten. The CDR3 is 14 amino acids. Trimming cost V 0 bases and J 9 bases, with 12 bases left between them. Germline V gives CDR1 ENHRY, CDR2 SYGVKD. In its sample, this clone was seen a few times. Its target is not known. Study results and limitations: Researchers report that Type 1 diabetes patients had moderately but significantly shorter TCRB CDR3s across all four CD4+ subsets.

Sequenced: naive CD4+ T cells from blood. The J gene is TRBJ2-1, the V gene TRBV10-3; D gene ambiguous. This TCR derives from a man between 18 and 35 years old in good health. The CDR3 region is CAISESAVVVEQFF. The CDR3 nucleotides read TGTGCCATCAGTGAGTCGGCGGTAGTAGTTGAGCAGTTCTTC.